The source of this TCR beta chain is a study of CD8 T cells in Susac syndrome. Random-hexamer reverse transcription was applied to roughly 0.5 to 1 ug RNA. The amplification used immunoSEQ multiplex PCR on TCR beta CDR3; it spanned 54 Vbeta and 13 Jbeta. TCRdb re-called the immunoSEQ multiplex PCR reads with MiXCR, one entry per CDR3 protein. The table lists some 110,000 distinct CDR3 sequences, around 94% of them singletons. J lost 2 bases, V lost 0 bases, and 5 bases had no gene match. Germline CDR1 is DFQATT and CDR2 is SNEGSKA (reference sequence). The CDR3 consists of 15 residues. The authors carried out high-throughput sequencing of TCR beta. They applied it to CD8+ and CD4+ T cells obtained from blood.

Specimen: CD4+ T cells from PBMCs. This TCR was recovered from a human donor in good health. The chain joins TRBV20-1 to TRBJ2-3; 7 bases align to TRBD1. The CDR3 reads CSARDLQGPTDTQYF. CDR3 DNA sequence: TGCAGTGCTAGAGATCTACAGGGGCCCACAGATACGCAGTATTTT.